This T cell receptor beta chain was captured in a study of T cells expressing NK-cell markers. At the level of the study: Sorted CD3+CD56+NKG2C+, CD3+CD56+NKG2C- and CD3+CD56-NKG2C+ T-cell subsets were beta-chain profiled. Points from the study as a whole: Once again these clonotypes came out on top in the CD3+CD56-NKG2C+ fraction of several donors. Of the CD8+ T cells in roughly 6 donors, roughly 1.0-7.5% belonged to dominant NKG2C+ clonotypes. Expanded NKG2C+ T cell clones were not confirmed as HCMV-specific.

TCRdb processed the 5' RACE reads again and assigns one entry to each CDR3 protein, with no DNA. Recorded for this sample: roughly 180,000 distinct CDR3 sequences. As to this clonotype: The antigen remains unidentified.

The source is a woman between 18 and 69 years old in good health. The sample consisted of blood T cells: a sorted CD56 or NKG2C T cell subset, CD4+ or CD8+ T cells, or bulk PBMC T cells (not recorded which).

CDR3 loop: CASSQTPQETQYF. The chain carries TRBV5-4 and TRBJ2-5. Germline CDR1 and CDR2: SGHNT and YYREEE (reference sequence). The CDR3 loop spans 13 amino acids.